The source of this T cell receptor (beta chain) is a study of cytomegalovirus exposure and HLA in healthy donors. Study-wide context: Approximately 81% of 398 genotyped donors fell in the Caucasian-associated ancestry cluster.

As to this clone: Antigen specificity is unknown.

A multiplex PCR was run with 60 Vbeta primers and 13 Jbeta primers. Produced via immunoSEQ multiplex PCR; TCRdb's table is partial and in-frame only. The table shows some 110,000 clones, with 9.5% to 13% occurring only once. J was trimmed by 2 bases and V by 3 bases; bases with no gene match: 7. The CDR3 is 15 amino acids. CDR1 MNHNS and CDR2 SASEGT come from the germline V gene. Findings and caveats of the study: Later on, a genetic analysis was performed. It linked a missense variant in DCLRE1C with V- and J-gene trimming of TCR beta.

Sequencing input: PBMCs. This clonotype was obtained from a man aged 35 to 55 in good health and CMV-seropositive. This chain links TRBV6-1 with TRBJ2-7; TRBD2 agrees at 7 bases. In DNA form, the CDR3 reads TGTGCCAGCAGTGATGCTAGCGGACCCCCCTACGAGCAGTACTTC. It translates to CASSDASGPPYEQYF.